This TCR beta chain stems from a study of OX40 agonist ivuxolimab in advanced cancers. Study as a whole: Age averaged about 66 years (range about 20 to 80), and more than 80% were male.

V shed 4 bases, J shed 0 bases, and the junction held 9 bases outside the gene matches. This CDR3 has 18 amino acids. CDR1 and CDR2 (germline): SGHTA, FQGTGA. Assay used: immunoSEQ multiplex PCR; TCRdb lists only in-frame clones, some missing. The sample shows tens of thousands of clones, 87% of them seen only once. V and J are TRBV7-3 and TRBJ2-3, with 11 nucleotides matching TRBD2. The sequences come from CD4+ or CD8+ T cells sorted from blood, collected in a trial of the OX40 agonist ivuxolimab. The source is an adult with an advanced solid tumor such as melanoma, head and neck, liver or kidney cancer. The CDR3 bases are TGTGCCAGCAGCTCGATAGCGGGAGGGAACCCTAGCACAGATACGCAGTATTTT. Its translation: CASSSIAGGNPSTDTQYF. The full variable domain, with the rest looked up from reference TRBV7-3 and TRBJ2-3, is GAGVSQTPSNKVTEKGKYVELRCDPISGHTALYWYRQSLGQGPEFLIYFQGTGAADDSGLPNDRFFAVRPEGSVSTLKIQRTERGDSAVYLCASSSIAGGNPSTDTQYFGPGTRLTVL.